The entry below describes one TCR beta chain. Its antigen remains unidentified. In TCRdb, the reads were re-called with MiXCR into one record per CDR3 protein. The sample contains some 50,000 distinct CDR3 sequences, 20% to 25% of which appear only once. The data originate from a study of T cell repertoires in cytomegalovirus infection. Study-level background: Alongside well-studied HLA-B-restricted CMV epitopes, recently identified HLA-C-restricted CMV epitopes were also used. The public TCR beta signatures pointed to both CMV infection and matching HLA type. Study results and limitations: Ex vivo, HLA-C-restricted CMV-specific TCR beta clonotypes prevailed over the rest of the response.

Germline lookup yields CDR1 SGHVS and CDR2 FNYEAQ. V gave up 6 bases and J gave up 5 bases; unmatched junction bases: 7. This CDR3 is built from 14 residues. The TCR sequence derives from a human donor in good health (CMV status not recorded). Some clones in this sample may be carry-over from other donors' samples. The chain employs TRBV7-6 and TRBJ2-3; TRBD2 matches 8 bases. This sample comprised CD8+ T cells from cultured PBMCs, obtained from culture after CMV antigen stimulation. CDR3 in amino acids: CASSVAGLKDTQYF. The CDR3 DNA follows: TGTGCCAGCAGTGTAGCGGGACTGAAAGATACGCAGTATTTT.